These 4 T cell receptor beta chains originate from one sample sequenced in a study of T cell repertoires in aging, cancer and after chemotherapy. Multiplex touch-down PCR with TRB-A/B primers amplified rearranged V-D-J TRB sequences. Each CDR3 protein gets one entry after TCRdb re-called the multiplex PCR reads with MiXCR. The repertoire holds thousands of distinct CDR3 sequences, with roughly 20% as singletons. Peripheral blood genomic DNA, not sorted cells or RNA, was the template. What was sequenced was blood. These receptors were obtained from a human donor with a solid tumor.

The V call is TRBV7-6, the J call TRBJ2-7, with a possible D match to TRBD1 (6 bases). CDR1 is SGHVS, CDR2 FNYEAQ, per germline. V lost 2 bases and J 3 bases, leaving 17 bases between the germline ends. CDR3 length: 16 amino acids. CDR3 DNA: TGTGCCAGCAGCTTATATGCTGGGGGCCTCTTCTACGAGCAGTACTTC. Translation gives CASSLYAGGLFYEQYF.

This clonotype was counted between two and nine times. The chain carries TRBV6-1 and TRBJ1-6; D perhaps matches TRBD1 (6 bases). V dropped 4 bases and J dropped 1 base, with 11 bases sitting between them. CDR1 and CDR2 from the germline V gene are MNHNS and SASEGT. This CDR3 has 16 residues. The CDR3 reads CASSAQGNSYNSPLHF. The CDR3 DNA follows: TGTGCCAGCAGTGCTCAGGGGAATTCCTATAATTCACCCCTCCACTTT.

The rearrangement joins TRBV4-2 to TRBJ1-2; 10 bases agree with TRBD1. Germline loops: CDR1 LGHNA, CDR2 YNFKEQ. CDR3 length equals 15 residues. Trimming cost V 9 bases and J 2 bases; bases outside gene matches: 9. CDR3 region: CAREHRDRGNYGYTF. The CDR3 nucleotides are TGTGCCAGAGAACACCGGGACAGGGGAAACTATGGCTACACCTTC.

The rearrangement links TRBV7-3 to TRBJ2-3; 9 bases agree with TRBD2. The germline gives CDR1 SGHTA, CDR2 FQGTGA. The CDR3 loop spans 16 amino acids. After removal of 6 bases from V and 5 bases from J, the junction contained 12 bases not matched to a gene. CDR3: CASSEASGDGKDTQYF. CDR3 in DNA: TGTGCCAGCAGTGAAGCTAGCGGGGATGGCAAAGATACGCAGTATTTT.